Here is one TCR beta chain with its context. Its antigen is currently not known. No per-base quality is available; no much larger clone lies one base away. Deletion took 4 bases off V and 0 bases off J, with a span of 10 bases between the germline ends. The CDR3 measures 14 amino acids from cysteine to phenylalanine. Only the CDR3 portion is preserved as DNA: 42 bases, with reading frame beginning at the first base. The germline V gene provides CDR1 ENHRY and CDR2 SYGVKD. This specimen belongs to a study of T-cell reconstitution after alpha-beta-depleted transplantation in children (dated by TCRdb to the mid-2010s). With regard to the full study: The study quantitatively tracked T-cell immune reconstitution after TCRalphabeta/CD19-depleted allogeneic hematopoietic cell transplantation in children using TCR repertoire profiling. On the study overall, not on this receptor specifically: Apparently early alphabetaT-cell count recovery about two months after transplant reportedly relied on only several hundred rapidly expanded clones derived from non-depleted graft cells. Over subsequent months, a decline in hyperexpanded clone frequencies was noted, and after one year, T-cell counts and TCRbeta diversity were mostly ascribed to newly produced T cells. In some patients, high TCRbeta diversity at day 60 was attributed to recipient T cells and intrathymic progenitors that had survived conditioning.

Libraries came from PCR. Sequencing instrument: Illumina HiSeq 2500. To normalize quantification of the TCRbeta repertoire, the TCR libraries were built with molecular barcoding that relied on unique molecular identifiers. TCRdb redid the processing of the public reads, applying fastp at Q25 and MiXCR, and retained in-frame beta chains. Each CDR3 protein gets just one entry, which takes the most common genes and DNA from the rows behind it. This sample gives 600,000 to 700,000 distinct CDR3 sequences in total; 13% of them show up just once. 0.79% of the sample belongs to the ten largest clones. The treatment or condition label, as the study defines it: allogeneic hematopoietic cell transplantation with graft depleted of TCRalphabeta T cells and CD19 B cells. Transplant recipients were children who received TCRalphabeta/CD19-depleted allogeneic hematopoietic cell grafts.

The material sequenced was PBMCs, taken before TCRalphabeta/CD19-depleted stem cell transplant. The receptor was isolated from a girl between 2 and 10 years old with congenital amegakaryocytic thrombocytopenia, due to receive a stem cell transplant. The V and J segments used are TRBV10-3 and TRBJ2-7; the D region is possibly TRBD1 or TRBD2, each matching across 5 bases. In nucleotide form, the sequence is TGTGCCATCAGTGGAGGGGACGGCTCCTACGAGCAGTACTTC. Its product reads: CAISGGDGSYEQYF.